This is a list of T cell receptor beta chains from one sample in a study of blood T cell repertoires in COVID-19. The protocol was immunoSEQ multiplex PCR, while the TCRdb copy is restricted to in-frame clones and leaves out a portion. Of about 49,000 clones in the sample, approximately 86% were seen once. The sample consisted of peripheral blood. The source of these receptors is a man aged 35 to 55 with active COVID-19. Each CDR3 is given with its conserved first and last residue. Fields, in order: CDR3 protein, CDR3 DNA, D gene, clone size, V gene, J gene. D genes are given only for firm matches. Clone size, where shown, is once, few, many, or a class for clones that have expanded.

CDR3aa: CASSLISPNEKLFF
CDR3nt: TGTGCCAGCAGTTTAATTAGTCCTAATGAAAAACTGTTTTTT
d_gene: .
abundance: few
v_gene: TRBV28
j_gene: TRBJ1-4

CDR3aa: CASSFAGGLYNEQFF
CDR3nt: TGTGCCAGCAGTTTCGCGGGAGGCCTCTACAATGAGCAGTTCTTC
d_gene: TRBD2
abundance: .
v_gene: TRBV28
j_gene: TRBJ2-1

CDR3aa: CASRDLAGSSGANVLTF
CDR3nt: TGTGCCAGCAGGGACCTAGCGGGGAGCTCTGGGGCCAACGTCCTGACTTTC
d_gene: TRBD2
abundance: once
v_gene: TRBV2
j_gene: TRBJ2-6

CDR3aa: CASSERATSYEQYF
CDR3nt: TGTGCCAGCAGTGAAAGAGCTACCTCCTACGAGCAGTACTTC
d_gene: .
abundance: .
v_gene: TRBV6-1
j_gene: TRBJ2-7

CDR3aa: CASSDRAGGGDEQFF
CDR3nt: TGTGCCAGCAGTGATAGAGCGGGAGGTGGGGATGAGCAGTTCTTC
d_gene: TRBD2
abundance: .
v_gene: TRBV2
j_gene: TRBJ2-1

CDR3aa: CATSDFRGSYNEQFF
CDR3nt: TGTGCCACCAGTGATTTTCGGGGCTCCTACAATGAGCAGTTCTTC
d_gene: .
abundance: .
v_gene: TRBV24-1
j_gene: TRBJ2-1

CDR3aa: CASSQDVGESGEQYF
CDR3nt: TGCGCCAGCAGCCAAGATGTTGGAGAGTCGGGCGAGCAGTACTTC
d_gene: .
abundance: .
v_gene: TRBV4-1
j_gene: TRBJ2-7

CDR3aa: CAGSLGTDSGNTIYF
CDR3nt: TGTGCCGGCAGCCTGGGGACAGACTCTGGAAACACCATATATTTT
d_gene: TRBD1
abundance: .
v_gene: TRBV11-2
j_gene: TRBJ1-3

CDR3aa: CASSGLAGARYNEQFF
CDR3nt: TGTGCCAGCAGTGGTCTAGCGGGAGCTCGCTACAATGAGCAGTTCTTC
d_gene: TRBD2
abundance: .
v_gene: TRBV6-1
j_gene: TRBJ2-1

CDR3aa: CASSSSGQGRDTQYF
CDR3nt: TGTGCCAGCAGCTCCTCGGGACAGGGGAGGGATACGCAGTATTTT
d_gene: TRBD1
abundance: .
v_gene: TRBV5-4
j_gene: TRBJ2-3

CDR3aa: CASSLQGRSYEQYF
CDR3nt: TGTGCCAGCAGCTTACAGGGCAGGTCCTACGAGCAGTACTTC
d_gene: .
abundance: .
v_gene: TRBV7-6
j_gene: TRBJ2-7

CDR3aa: CASSSYRGGGGANVLTF
CDR3nt: TGCGCCAGCAGCTCCTACAGGGGTGGAGGTGGGGCCAACGTCCTGACTTTC
d_gene: TRBD1
abundance: once
v_gene: TRBV5-1
j_gene: TRBJ2-6

CDR3aa: CASRSAGDIGELFF
CDR3nt: TGTGCCAGCAGGTCAGCGGGAGATATCGGGGAGCTGTTTTTT
d_gene: TRBD2
abundance: .
v_gene: TRBV3-1/TRBV3-2
j_gene: TRBJ2-2

CDR3aa: CASSSWGGGTEAFF
CDR3nt: TGTGCCAGCAGTTCCTGGGGGGGTGGCACTGAAGCTTTCTTT
d_gene: .
abundance: .
v_gene: TRBV28
j_gene: TRBJ1-1

CDR3aa: CASSLQLAGGDEQFF
CDR3nt: TGTGCCAGCAGCTTACAACTAGCGGGAGGGGATGAGCAGTTCTTC
d_gene: TRBD2
abundance: .
v_gene: TRBV11-2
j_gene: TRBJ2-1

CDR3aa: CASLGSSNRDSEAFF
CDR3nt: TGTGCCAGCCTGGGGAGCTCAAACAGGGATTCTGAAGCTTTCTTT
d_gene: .
abundance: .
v_gene: TRBV2
j_gene: TRBJ1-1

CDR3aa: CASSSSGSQDTQYF
CDR3nt: TGCGCCAGCAGTTCTAGCGGATCCCAGGATACGCAGTATTTT
d_gene: TRBD2
abundance: .
v_gene: TRBV5-1
j_gene: TRBJ2-3

CDR3aa: CASAEGQQNNSPLHF
CDR3nt: TGTGCCAGCGCCGAGGGACAGCAGAATAATTCACCCCTCCACTTT
d_gene: TRBD1
abundance: .
v_gene: TRBV2
j_gene: TRBJ1-6

CDR3aa: CSVALGGAWGTEAFF
CDR3nt: TGCAGCGTTGCACTTGGGGGGGCCTGGGGCACTGAAGCTTTCTTT
d_gene: .
abundance: .
v_gene: TRBV29-1
j_gene: TRBJ1-1

CDR3aa: CSAPHFPNEQFF
CDR3nt: TGCAGCGCCCCCCATTTTCCCAATGAGCAGTTCTTC
d_gene: .
abundance: .
v_gene: TRBV29-1
j_gene: TRBJ2-1

CDR3aa: CASSPEAYGLAVTYEQYF
CDR3nt: TGTGCCAGCTCACCAGAAGCTTACGGACTAGCGGTTACCTACGAGCAGTACTTC
d_gene: TRBD2
abundance: .
v_gene: TRBV18
j_gene: TRBJ2-7

CDR3aa: CASRRDKDTEAFF
CDR3nt: TGTGCCAGCAGGAGGGACAAGGACACTGAAGCTTTCTTT
d_gene: .
abundance: .
v_gene: TRBV25-1
j_gene: TRBJ1-1

CDR3aa: CASSDGTGGYEQYF
CDR3nt: TGTGCCAGCAGTGACGGGACAGGGGGCTACGAGCAGTACTTC
d_gene: TRBD1
abundance: once
v_gene: TRBV2
j_gene: TRBJ2-7

CDR3aa: CASSLSSPETQYF
CDR3nt: TGCGCCAGCAGCTTATCTAGTCCAGAGACCCAGTACTTC
d_gene: .
abundance: .
v_gene: TRBV5-1
j_gene: TRBJ2-5

CDR3aa: CAWSKEAGGRNTIYF
CDR3nt: TGTGCCTGGAGTAAGGAGGCAGGGGGGAGAAACACCATATATTTT
d_gene: TRBD1
abundance: .
v_gene: TRBV30
j_gene: TRBJ1-3

CDR3aa: CASSLVDSNEQYF
CDR3nt: TGTGCCAGCAGCCTAGTGGACAGCAACGAGCAGTACTTC
d_gene: .
abundance: .
v_gene: TRBV3-1/TRBV3-2
j_gene: TRBJ2-7

CDR3aa: CASSAGQVMNTEAFF
CDR3nt: TGTGCCAGCAGCGCCGGACAGGTTATGAACACTGAAGCTTTCTTT
d_gene: TRBD1
abundance: .
v_gene: TRBV9
j_gene: TRBJ1-1

CDR3aa: CASSLYPGNQPQHF
CDR3nt: TGTGCCAGCAGCTTGTACCCGGGCAATCAGCCCCAGCATTTT
d_gene: .
abundance: .
v_gene: TRBV5-5
j_gene: TRBJ1-5

CDR3aa: CASTEGDGNQPQHF
CDR3nt: TGTGCCAGCACGGAGGGTGATGGCAATCAGCCCCAGCATTTT
d_gene: .
abundance: .
v_gene: TRBV28
j_gene: TRBJ1-5

CDR3aa: CASSLLGGPTDTQYF
CDR3nt: TGTGCCAGCAGTTTATTGGGGGGGCCCACAGATACGCAGTATTTT
d_gene: .
abundance: .
v_gene: TRBV28
j_gene: TRBJ2-3

CDR3aa: CASSPRLAGATGELFF
CDR3nt: TGTGCCAGCAGCCCGCGACTAGCGGGAGCTACAGGGGAGCTGTTTTTT
d_gene: TRBD2
abundance: .
v_gene: TRBV9
j_gene: TRBJ2-2

CDR3aa: CASSGERTGVPGELFF
CDR3nt: TGTGCCAGTAGTGGGGAAAGGACAGGGGTCCCCGGGGAGCTGTTTTTT
d_gene: TRBD1
abundance: few
v_gene: TRBV19
j_gene: TRBJ2-2

CDR3aa: CASSPSAGGTEAFF
CDR3nt: TGTGCCAGTAGTCCATCGGCCGGGGGGACTGAAGCTTTCTTT
d_gene: .
abundance: .
v_gene: TRBV19
j_gene: TRBJ1-1

CDR3aa: CASTTEPYEQYF
CDR3nt: TGTGCCAGCACCACAGAGCCCTACGAGCAGTACTTC
d_gene: .
abundance: .
v_gene: TRBV6-5
j_gene: TRBJ2-7

CDR3aa: CASSLTSSITDTQYF
CDR3nt: TGTGCCAGCAGTTTGACTAGCTCCATCACAGATACGCAGTATTTT
d_gene: TRBD2
abundance: .
v_gene: TRBV27
j_gene: TRBJ2-3

CDR3aa: CASSVTSGGSVTDTQYF
CDR3nt: TGTGCCAGCAGCGTTACCAGCGGAGGGAGTGTTACAGATACGCAGTATTTT
d_gene: .
abundance: .
v_gene: TRBV9
j_gene: TRBJ2-3

CDR3aa: CASSQPQGVSSYEQYF
CDR3nt: TGCGCCAGCAGCCAGCCACAGGGGGTGAGCTCCTACGAGCAGTACTTC
d_gene: TRBD1
abundance: .
v_gene: TRBV4-1
j_gene: TRBJ2-7

CDR3aa: CASSLAGYYNEQFF
CDR3nt: TGTGCCAGCAGCTTAGCAGGGTATTACAATGAGCAGTTCTTC
d_gene: .
abundance: .
v_gene: TRBV7-3
j_gene: TRBJ2-1

CDR3aa: CASSDRDDTDTQYF
CDR3nt: TGTGCCAGCAGTGACAGGGATGACACAGATACGCAGTATTTT
d_gene: .
abundance: .
v_gene: TRBV2
j_gene: TRBJ2-3

CDR3aa: CASSLSGLAGETQYF
CDR3nt: TGTGCCAGCAGCCTCTCGGGCCTAGCGGGGGAGACCCAGTACTTC
d_gene: TRBD2
abundance: .
v_gene: TRBV7-3
j_gene: TRBJ2-5

CDR3aa: CASSPRGHPYGYTF
CDR3nt: TGTGCCAGCAGCCCACGGGGACACCCCTATGGCTACACCTTC
d_gene: .
abundance: .
v_gene: TRBV11-1
j_gene: TRBJ1-2

CDR3aa: CASSVEVGADLSLDTQYF
CDR3nt: TGTGCCAGCAGCGTAGAGGTTGGTGCGGATTTATCACTCGATACGCAGTATTTT
d_gene: .
abundance: .
v_gene: TRBV9
j_gene: TRBJ2-3

CDR3aa: CASSSFGQGGNEKLFF
CDR3nt: TGTGCCAGCAGCTCGTTCGGGCAGGGAGGGAATGAAAAACTGTTTTTT
d_gene: .
abundance: .
v_gene: TRBV7-2
j_gene: TRBJ1-4

CDR3aa: CASTLGQAAPLHF
CDR3nt: TGTGCCAGTACCTTGGGACAGGCTGCACCCCTCCACTTT
d_gene: TRBD1
abundance: .
v_gene: TRBV19
j_gene: TRBJ1-6

CDR3aa: CASARGGTEAFF
CDR3nt: TGCGCCAGCGCGCGGGGAGGGACTGAAGCTTTCTTT
d_gene: .
abundance: once
v_gene: TRBV4-1
j_gene: TRBJ1-1

CDR3aa: CASSIGAGLYEQYF
CDR3nt: TGTGCCAGTAGTATAGGGGCAGGGCTGTACGAGCAGTACTTC
d_gene: .
abundance: .
v_gene: TRBV19
j_gene: TRBJ2-7

CDR3aa: CASSLARDRSTDTQYF
CDR3nt: TGCGCCAGCAGCTTGGCGCGGGACAGGTCCACAGATACGCAGTATTTT
d_gene: TRBD1
abundance: few
v_gene: TRBV5-1
j_gene: TRBJ2-3

CDR3aa: CASSLLPGLRTYGYTF
CDR3nt: TGTGCCAGCAGTTTACTACCGGGACTAAGGACTTATGGCTACACCTTC
d_gene: .
abundance: .
v_gene: TRBV5-6
j_gene: TRBJ1-2

CDR3aa: CASSSGTGHSDTEAFF
CDR3nt: TGCGCCAGCAGCTCCGGGACAGGGCATTCGGACACTGAAGCTTTCTTT
d_gene: TRBD1
abundance: once
v_gene: TRBV5-1
j_gene: TRBJ1-1

CDR3aa: CASSYRSGSEQYF
CDR3nt: TGTGCCAGCAGTTACCGCAGCGGGAGTGAGCAGTACTTC
d_gene: TRBD2
abundance: .
v_gene: TRBV6-2/TRBV6-3
j_gene: TRBJ2-7